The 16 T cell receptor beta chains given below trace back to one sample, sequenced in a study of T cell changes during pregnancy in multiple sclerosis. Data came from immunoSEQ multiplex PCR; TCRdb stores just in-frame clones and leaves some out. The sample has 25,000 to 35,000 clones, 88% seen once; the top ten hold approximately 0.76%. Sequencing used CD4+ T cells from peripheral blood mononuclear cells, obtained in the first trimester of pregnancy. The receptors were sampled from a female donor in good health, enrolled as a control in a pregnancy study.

CDR3 sequence: CASSRLAGDLETQYF. The CDR3, as DNA: TGTGCCAGCTCACGACTAGCGGGGGACTTGGAGACCCAGTACTTC. J is TRBJ2-5 and V is TRBV18, with TRBD2 identical over 12 bases. The CDR3 sequence is 15 residues long. Losses at the gene ends were 4 bases for V and 5 bases for J; bases not matched to a gene: 5. CDR1 and CDR2 from the germline V gene are KGHSH and LQKENI. The full variable domain, its missing parts supplied by reference TRBV18 and TRBJ2-5, is NAGVMQNPRHLVRRRGQEARLRCSPMKGHSHVYWYRQLPEEGLKFMVYLQKENIIDESGMPKERFSAEFPKEGPSILRIQQVVRGDSAAYFCASSRLAGDLETQYFGPGTRLLVL.

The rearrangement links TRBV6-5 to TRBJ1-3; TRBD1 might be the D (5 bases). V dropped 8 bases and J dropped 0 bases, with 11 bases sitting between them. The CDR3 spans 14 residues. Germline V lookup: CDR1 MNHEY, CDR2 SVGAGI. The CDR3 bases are TGTGCCAGCGTGGGGGGAGGCTCTGGAAACACCATATATTTT. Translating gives CASVGGGSGNTIYF.

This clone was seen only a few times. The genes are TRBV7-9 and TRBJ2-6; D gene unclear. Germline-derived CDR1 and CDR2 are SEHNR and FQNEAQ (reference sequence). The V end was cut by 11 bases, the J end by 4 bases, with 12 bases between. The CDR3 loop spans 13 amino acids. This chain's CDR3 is CAWLRAGANVLTF. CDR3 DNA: TGTGCCTGGTTGAGAGCCGGGGCCAACGTCCTGACTTTC.

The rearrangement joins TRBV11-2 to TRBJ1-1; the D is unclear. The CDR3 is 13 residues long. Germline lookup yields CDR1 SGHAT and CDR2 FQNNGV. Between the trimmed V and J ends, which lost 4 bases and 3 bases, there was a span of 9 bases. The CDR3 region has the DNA TGTGCCAGCAGCTCGCGAGGGCACACTGAAGCTTTCTTT. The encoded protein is CASSSRGHTEAFF.

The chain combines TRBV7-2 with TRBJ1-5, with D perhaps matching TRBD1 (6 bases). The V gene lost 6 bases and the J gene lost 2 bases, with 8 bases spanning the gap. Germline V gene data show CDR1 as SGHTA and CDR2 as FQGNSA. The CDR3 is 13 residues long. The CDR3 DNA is TGTGCCAGCAGTTACAGGGGCAATCAGCCCCAGCATTTT. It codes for CASSYRGNQPQHF. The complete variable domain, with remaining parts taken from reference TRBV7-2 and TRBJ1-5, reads GAGVSQSPSNKVTEKGKDVELRCDPISGHTALYWYRQSLGQGLEFLIYFQGNSAPDKSGLPSDRFSAERTGGSVSTLTIQRTQQEDSAVYLCASSYRGNQPQHFGDGTRLSIL.

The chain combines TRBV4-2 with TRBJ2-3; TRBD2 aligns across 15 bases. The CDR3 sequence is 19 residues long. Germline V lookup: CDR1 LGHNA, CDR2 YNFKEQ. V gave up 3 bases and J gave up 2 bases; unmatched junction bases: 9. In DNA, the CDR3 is TGTGCCAGCAGCCACGGGACTAGCGGGGGGTCAACCTACACAGATACGCAGTATTTT. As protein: CASSHGTSGGSTYTDTQYF.

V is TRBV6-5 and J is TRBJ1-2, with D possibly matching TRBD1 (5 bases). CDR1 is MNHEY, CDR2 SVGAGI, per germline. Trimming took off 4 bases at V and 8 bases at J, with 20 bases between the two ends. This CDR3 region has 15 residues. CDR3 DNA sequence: TGTGCCAGCAGTTTCGTCCGGGGAGGGGAGGGCGGCTACACCTTC. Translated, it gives CASSFVRGGEGGYTF.

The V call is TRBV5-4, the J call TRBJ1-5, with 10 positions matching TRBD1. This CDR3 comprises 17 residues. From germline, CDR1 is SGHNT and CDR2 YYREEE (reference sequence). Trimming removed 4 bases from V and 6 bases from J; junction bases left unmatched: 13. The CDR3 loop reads CASSRQRDRGASQPQHF. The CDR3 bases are TGTGCCAGCAGCAGGCAACGGGACAGGGGAGCGAGTCAGCCCCAGCATTTT.

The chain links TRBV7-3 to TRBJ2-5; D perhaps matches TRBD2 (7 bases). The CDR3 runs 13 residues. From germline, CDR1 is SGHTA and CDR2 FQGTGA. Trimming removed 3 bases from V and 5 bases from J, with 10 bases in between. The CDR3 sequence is CASSFRGGETQYF. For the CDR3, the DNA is TGTGCCAGCAGCTTCAGGGGAGGGGAGACCCAGTACTTC.

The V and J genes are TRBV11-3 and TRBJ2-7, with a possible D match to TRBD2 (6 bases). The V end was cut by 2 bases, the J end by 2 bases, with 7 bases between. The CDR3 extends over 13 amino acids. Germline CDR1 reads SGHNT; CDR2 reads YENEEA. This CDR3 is CASSLSGAYEQYF. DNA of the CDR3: TGTGCCAGCAGCTTATCGGGGGCCTACGAGCAGTACTTC. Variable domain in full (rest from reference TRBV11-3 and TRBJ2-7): EAGVVQSPRYKIIEKKQPVAFWCNPISGHNTLYWYLQNLGQGPELLIRYENEEAVDDSQLPKDRFSAERLKGVDSTLKIQPAELGDSAVYLCASSLSGAYEQYFGPGTRLTVT.

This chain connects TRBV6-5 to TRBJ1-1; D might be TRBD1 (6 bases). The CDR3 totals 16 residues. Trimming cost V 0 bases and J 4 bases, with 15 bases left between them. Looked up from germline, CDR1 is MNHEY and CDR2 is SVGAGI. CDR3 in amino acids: CASSYSTGGAGTEAFF. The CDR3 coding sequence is TGTGCCAGCAGTTACTCTACTGGGGGCGCGGGCACTGAAGCTTTCTTT.

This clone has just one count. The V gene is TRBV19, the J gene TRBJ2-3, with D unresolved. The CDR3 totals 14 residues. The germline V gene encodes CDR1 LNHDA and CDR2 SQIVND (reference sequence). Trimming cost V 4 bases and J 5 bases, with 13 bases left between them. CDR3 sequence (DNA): TGTGCCAGTAGTAGTCACCAGGCTCAAGATACGCAGTATTTT. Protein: CASSSHQAQDTQYF.

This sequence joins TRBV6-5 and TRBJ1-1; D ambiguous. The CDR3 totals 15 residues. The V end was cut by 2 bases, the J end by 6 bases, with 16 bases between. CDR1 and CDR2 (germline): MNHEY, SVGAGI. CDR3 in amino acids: CASSYAILDKAEAFF. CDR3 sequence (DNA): TGTGCCAGCAGTTACGCTATACTAGATAAGGCTGAAGCTTTCTTT.

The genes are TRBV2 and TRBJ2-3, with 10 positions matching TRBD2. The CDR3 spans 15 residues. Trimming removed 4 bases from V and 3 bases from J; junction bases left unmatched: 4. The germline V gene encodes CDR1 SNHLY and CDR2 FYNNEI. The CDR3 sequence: CASSVGGLATDTQYF. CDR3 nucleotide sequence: TGTGCCAGCAGTGTGGGGGGACTAGCGACAGATACGCAGTATTTT.

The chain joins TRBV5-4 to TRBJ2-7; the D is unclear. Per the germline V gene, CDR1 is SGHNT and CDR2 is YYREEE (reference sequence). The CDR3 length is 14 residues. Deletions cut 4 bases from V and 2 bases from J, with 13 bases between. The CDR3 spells CASSPRSGPYEQYF. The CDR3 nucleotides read TGTGCCAGCAGCCCCCGATCGGGTCCCTACGAGCAGTACTTC.

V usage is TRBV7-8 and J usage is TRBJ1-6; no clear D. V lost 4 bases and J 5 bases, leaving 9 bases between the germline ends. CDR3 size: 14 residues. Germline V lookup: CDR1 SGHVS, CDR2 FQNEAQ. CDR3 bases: TGTGCCAGCAGCTCAATGCGGAATAATTCACCCCTCCACTTT. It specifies CASSSMRNNSPLHF.